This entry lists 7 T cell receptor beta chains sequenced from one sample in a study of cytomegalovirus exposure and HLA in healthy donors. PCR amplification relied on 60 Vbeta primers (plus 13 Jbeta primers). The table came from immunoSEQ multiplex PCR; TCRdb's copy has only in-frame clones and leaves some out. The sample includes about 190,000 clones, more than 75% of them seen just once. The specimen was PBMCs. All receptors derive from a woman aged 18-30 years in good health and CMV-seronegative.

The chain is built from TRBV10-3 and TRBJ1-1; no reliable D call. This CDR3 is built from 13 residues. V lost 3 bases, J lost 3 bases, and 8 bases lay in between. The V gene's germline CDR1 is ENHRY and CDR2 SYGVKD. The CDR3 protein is CAISDRKDTEAFF. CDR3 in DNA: TGTGCCATCAGTGACAGGAAGGACACTGAAGCTTTCTTT.

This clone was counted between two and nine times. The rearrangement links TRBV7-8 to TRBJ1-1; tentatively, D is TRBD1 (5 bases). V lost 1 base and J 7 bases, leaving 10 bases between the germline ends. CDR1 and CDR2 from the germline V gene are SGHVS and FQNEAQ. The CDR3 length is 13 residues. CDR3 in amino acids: CASSLGQYLEAFF. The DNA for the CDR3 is TGTGCCAGCAGCTTAGGACAGTACCTTGAAGCTTTCTTT.

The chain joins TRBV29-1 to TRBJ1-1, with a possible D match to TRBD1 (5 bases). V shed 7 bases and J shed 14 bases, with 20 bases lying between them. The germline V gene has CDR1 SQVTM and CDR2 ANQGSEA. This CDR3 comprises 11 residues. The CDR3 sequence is CSGRDGYTEFF. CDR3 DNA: TGCAGCGGGAGGGACGGTTATACGGAGTTCTTT.

This CDR3 is CSVQGQGIEAFF. The DNA for the CDR3 is TGCAGCGTTCAGGGACAGGGGATTGAAGCTTTCTTT. V and J are TRBV29-1 and TRBJ1-1; 10 bases fit TRBD1. The germline V gene encodes CDR1 SQVTM and CDR2 ANQGSEA. The CDR3 extends over 12 amino acids. V dropped 5 bases and J dropped 7; count of bases not matched to a gene: 4.

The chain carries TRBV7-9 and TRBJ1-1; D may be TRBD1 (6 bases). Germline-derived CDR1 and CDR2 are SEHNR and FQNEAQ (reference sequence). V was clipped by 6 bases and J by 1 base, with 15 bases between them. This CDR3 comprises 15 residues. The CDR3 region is CASSFRGLGNTEAFF. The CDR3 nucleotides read TGTGCCAGCAGTTTCAGGGGATTGGGGAACACTGAAGCTTTCTTT.

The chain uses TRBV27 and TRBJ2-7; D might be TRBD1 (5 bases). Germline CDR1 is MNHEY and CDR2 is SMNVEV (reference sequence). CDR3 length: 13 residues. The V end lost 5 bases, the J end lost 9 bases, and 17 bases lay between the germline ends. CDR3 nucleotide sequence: TGTGCCAGCAGTCCTCTGACAGACCCGGGGCAGTACTTC. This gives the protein CASSPLTDPGQYF.

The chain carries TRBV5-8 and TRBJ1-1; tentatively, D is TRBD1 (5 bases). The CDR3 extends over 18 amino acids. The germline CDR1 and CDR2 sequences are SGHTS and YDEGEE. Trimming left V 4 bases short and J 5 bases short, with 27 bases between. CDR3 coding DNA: TGTGCCAGCAGCCGGTGGGGGGGGAGCCGTTGGGGCTCGACTGAAGCTTTCTTT. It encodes CASSRWGGSRWGSTEAFF.